This T cell receptor beta chain was found in a study of identical twins. All donors were healthy Caucasians. TCRdb re-called the 5' RACE reads with MiXCR, one entry per CDR3 protein. Of some 270,000 distinct CDR3 sequences in the sample, about 8% are singletons; the top ten hold 3%. The CDR3 has 17 amino acids. Germline V lookup: CDR1 LGHDT, CDR2 YNNKEL (reference sequence). Concerning this clonotype itself: At one end the junction does not follow the germline gene, possibly because of a read error.

In addition, the sample was reused for a study of yellow fever vaccine responses in identical twins.

The V call is TRBV3-1, the J call TRBJ2-7, with TRBD2 matching over 10 bases. The clonotype comes from a woman aged 18-29 years in good health. The material sequenced was CD8+ T cells sorted from blood. The CDR3: CACSLTFTSGVDYEQYF. The CDR3 coding sequence is TGTGCCTGCAGCCTTACATTTACTAGCGGGGTGGACTACGAGCAGTACTTC.